Sequencing of this TCR beta chain was carried out in a study of T cell responses to AZD1222 COVID-19 vaccine. V lost 1 base to trimming and J lost 5 bases, with 14 bases between them. Germline V gene lookup returns CDR1 SGHTA and CDR2 FQGNSA. The CDR3 sequence is 15 residues long. Using immunoSEQ multiplex PCR, the repertoire was profiled, and TCRdb retains in-frame clones only, with some absent. The sample carries roughly 100,000 clones, approximately 88% recorded once. The sequencing here drew on peripheral blood, taken on day 0 of AZD1222 vaccination. The chain recombines TRBV7-2 with TRBJ2-5; a weak D match, TRBD2 (7 bases). The receptor's source is an adult in good health. The CDR3 DNA reads TGTGCCAGCAGCTTAGGCTGGGGGGGGCAGGAGACCCAGTACTTC. Residues: CASSLGWGGQETQYF.